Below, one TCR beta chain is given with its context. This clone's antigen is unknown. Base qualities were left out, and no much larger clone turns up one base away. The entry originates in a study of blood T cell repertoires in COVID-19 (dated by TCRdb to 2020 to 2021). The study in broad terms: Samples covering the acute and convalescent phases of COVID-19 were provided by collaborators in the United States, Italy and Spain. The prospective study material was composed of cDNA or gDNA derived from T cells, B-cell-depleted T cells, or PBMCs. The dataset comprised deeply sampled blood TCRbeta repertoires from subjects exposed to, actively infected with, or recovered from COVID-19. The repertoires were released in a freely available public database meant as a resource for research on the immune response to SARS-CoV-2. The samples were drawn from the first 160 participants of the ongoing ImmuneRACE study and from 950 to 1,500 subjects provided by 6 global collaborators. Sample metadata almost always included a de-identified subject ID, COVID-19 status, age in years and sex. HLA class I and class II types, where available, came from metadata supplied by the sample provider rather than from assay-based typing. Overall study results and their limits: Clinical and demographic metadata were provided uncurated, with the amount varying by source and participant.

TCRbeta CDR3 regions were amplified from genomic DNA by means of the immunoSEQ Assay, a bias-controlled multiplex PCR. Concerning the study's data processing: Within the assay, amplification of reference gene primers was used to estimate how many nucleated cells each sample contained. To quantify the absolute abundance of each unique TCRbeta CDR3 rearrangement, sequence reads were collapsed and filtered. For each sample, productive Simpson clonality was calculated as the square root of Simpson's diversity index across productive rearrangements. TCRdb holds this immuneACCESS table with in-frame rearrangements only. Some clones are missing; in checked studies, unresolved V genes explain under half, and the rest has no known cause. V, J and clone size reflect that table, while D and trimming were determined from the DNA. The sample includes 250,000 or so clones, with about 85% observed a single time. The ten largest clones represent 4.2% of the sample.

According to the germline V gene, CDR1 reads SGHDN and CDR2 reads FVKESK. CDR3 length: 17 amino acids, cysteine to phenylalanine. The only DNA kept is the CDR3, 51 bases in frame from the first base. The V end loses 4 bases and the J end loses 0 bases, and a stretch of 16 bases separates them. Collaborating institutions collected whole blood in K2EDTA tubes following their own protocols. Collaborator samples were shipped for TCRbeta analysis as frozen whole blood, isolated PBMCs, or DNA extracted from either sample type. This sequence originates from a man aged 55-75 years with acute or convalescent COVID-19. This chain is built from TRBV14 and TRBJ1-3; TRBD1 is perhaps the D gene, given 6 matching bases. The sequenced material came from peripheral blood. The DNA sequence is TGTGCCAGCAGCCCTAAATTTGGACAGATCTCTGGAAACACCATATATTTT. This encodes CASSPKFGQISGNTIYF.